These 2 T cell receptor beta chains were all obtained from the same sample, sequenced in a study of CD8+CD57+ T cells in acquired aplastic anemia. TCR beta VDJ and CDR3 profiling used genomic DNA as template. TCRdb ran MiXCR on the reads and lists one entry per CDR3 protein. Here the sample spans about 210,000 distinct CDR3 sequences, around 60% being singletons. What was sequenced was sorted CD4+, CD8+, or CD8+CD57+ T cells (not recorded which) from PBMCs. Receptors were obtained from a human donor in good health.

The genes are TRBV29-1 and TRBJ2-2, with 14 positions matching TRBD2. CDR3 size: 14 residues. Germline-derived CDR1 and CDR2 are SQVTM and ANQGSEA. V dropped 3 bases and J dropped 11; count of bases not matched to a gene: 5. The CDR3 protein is CSVEGLAGARELFF. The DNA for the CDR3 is TGCAGCGTTGAGGGACTAGCGGGAGCGCGAGAGCTGTTTTTT.

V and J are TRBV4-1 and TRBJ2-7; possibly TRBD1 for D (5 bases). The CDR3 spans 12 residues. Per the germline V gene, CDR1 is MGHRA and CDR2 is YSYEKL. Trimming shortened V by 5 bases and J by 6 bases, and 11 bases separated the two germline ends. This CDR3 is CASSSRGSEQYF. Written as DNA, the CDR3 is TGCGCCAGCAGCTCAAGGGGCAGCGAGCAGTACTTC.